This T cell receptor beta chain was documented in a study of early T cells in non-severe SARS-CoV-2 infection. The germline gives CDR1 LNHDA, CDR2 SQIVND (reference sequence). V lost 3 bases and J lost 3, with 14 bases in between. This CDR3 is 15 amino acids long. MiXCR was run by TCRdb on the 5' RACE reads, yielding one entry per CDR3 protein. The sample consists of around 40,000 distinct CDR3 sequences, approximately 6.1% of them appearing once. This clonotype was counted at least ten times. The receptor's source is an adult who was a healthcare worker with PCR-confirmed SARS-CoV-2 infection or an uninfected control (not recorded which). The chain recombines TRBV19 with TRBJ1-2; no definite D call. Specimen: whole blood. The CDR3 sequence is CASSIMRGDDYGYTF. CDR3 coding DNA: TGTGCCAGTAGTATTATGCGGGGTGACGACTATGGCTACACCTTC.